What follows are 18 T cell receptor beta chains derived from one specimen sequenced in a study of cytomegalovirus exposure and HLA in healthy donors. PCR amplification relied on 60 Vbeta primers (plus 13 Jbeta primers). The protocol was immunoSEQ multiplex PCR, while the TCRdb copy is restricted to in-frame clones and leaves out a portion. The sample yields about 170,000 clones, over 70% seen once. Sequenced input: PBMCs. Receptors were obtained from a woman aged 50 to 65 in good health and CMV-seropositive.

This chain joins TRBV13 and TRBJ2-1, with a weak D call TRBD2 (6 bases). Trimming removed 2 bases at V and 8 bases at J, with 16 bases between. The CDR3 covers 15 residues. Germline values: CDR1 PRHDT, CDR2 FYEKMQ (reference sequence). In nucleotides, the CDR3 is TGTGCCAGCAGCTTAATTTTGGGGAGGTCGTATGAGCAGTTCTTC. It is translated as CASSLILGRSYEQFF. Full variable domain (remainder filled in from reference TRBV13 and TRBJ2-1): AAGVIQSPRHLIKEKRETATLKCYPIPRHDTVYWYQQGPGQDPQFLISFYEKMQSDKGSIPDRFSAQQFSDYHSELNMSSLELGDSALYFCASSLILGRSYEQFFGPGTRLTVL.

This clone was observed a few times. V gene TRBV9 combines with J gene TRBJ2-7; tentatively, D is TRBD1 (6 bases). There are 13 residues in the CDR3. V lost 0 bases and J 7 bases, leaving 11 bases between the germline ends. In germline, CDR1 is SGDLS, CDR2 YYNGEE. CDR3 region: CASSVALTGEQYF. CDR3 nucleotide sequence: TGTGCCAGCAGCGTAGCTCTGACAGGAGAGCAGTACTTC.

The chain employs TRBV5-5 and TRBJ2-3, with 8 bases identical to TRBD1. The CDR3 totals 14 residues. Germline CDR1 SGHKS, CDR2 YYEKEE (reference sequence). With V trimmed by 4 bases and J by 3 bases, 4 bases remained unmatched. CDR3 sequence: CASSPGQGTDTQYF. The CDR3 region has the DNA TGTGCCAGCAGCCCCGGACAGGGAACAGATACGCAGTATTTT.

This clone was seen a handful of times. This chain joins TRBV4-3 and TRBJ1-2; no reliable D call. Germline CDR1 and CDR2: LGHNA and YSLEER. This CDR3 spans 15 amino acids. Between the trimmed V and J ends, which lost 1 base and 2 bases, there was a span of 11 bases. CDR3 DNA sequence: TGCGCCAGCAGCCAAGTCACAGCAGCCAACTATGGCTACACCTTC. Protein: CASSQVTAANYGYTF.

This chain links TRBV7-2 with TRBJ1-2; 7 nucleotides agree with TRBD1. The CDR3 has 15 amino acids. From germline, CDR1 is SGHTA and CDR2 FQGNSA. V trimming: 1 base; J trimming: 4 bases; junction bases outside the gene matches: 6. The CDR3 loop is CASSLGGGTVYGYTF. CDR3 DNA sequence: TGTGCCAGCAGCTTAGGAGGGGGCACTGTCTATGGCTACACCTTC. The full variable domain, its missing parts supplied by reference TRBV7-2 and TRBJ1-2, is GAGVSQSPSNKVTEKGKDVELRCDPISGHTALYWYRQSLGQGLEFLIYFQGNSAPDKSGLPSDRFSAERTGGSVSTLTIQRTQQEDSAVYLCASSLGGGTVYGYTFGSGTRLTVV.

V is TRBV7-9 and J is TRBJ1-4, with 9 positions matching TRBD1. The CDR3 length is 16 residues. V lost 5 bases to trimming and J lost 6 bases; unmatched junction nucleotides: 10. CDR1 and CDR2 from the germline V gene are SEHNR and FQNEAQ (reference sequence). The CDR3 reads CASSAKRDRADEKLFF. The CDR3 DNA is TGTGCCAGCAGCGCAAAGAGGGACAGGGCTGATGAAAAACTGTTTTTT.

V gene TRBV7-2 combines with J gene TRBJ2-1; 7 positions match TRBD1. CDR3 length equals 15 residues. With 3 bases clipped from V and 6 bases from J, the junction kept 8 bases outside the gene matches. CDR1 and CDR2 (germline): SGHTA, FQGNSA. CDR3 nucleotide sequence: TGTGCCAGCAGCTTGAGAGACAGGGCTTTCAATGAGCAGTTCTTC. As protein: CASSLRDRAFNEQFF.

The chain couples TRBV6-6 to TRBJ1-5; D is undetermined. This CDR3 has 15 residues. Germline V gene sequence: CDR1 MNHNY, CDR2 SVGAGI (reference sequence). The V end lost 4 bases, the J end lost 6 bases, and 16 bases lay between the germline ends. The CDR3 coding sequence is TGTGCCAGCAGTTTGCCCCCTGAACTGTCTCAGCCCCAGCATTTT. Translation gives CASSLPPELSQPQHF.

The chain has TRBV27 and TRBJ2-7; the D gene is possibly TRBD1 (6 bases). The CDR3 runs 13 residues. Germline values: CDR1 MNHEY, CDR2 SMNVEV (reference sequence). Trimming took 6 bases from V and 2 from J, leaving 11 bases between them. CDR3 sequence: CASSRTAAYEQYF. The CDR3 DNA sequence: TGTGCCAGCAGCAGGACAGCTGCCTACGAGCAGTACTTC.

This chain links TRBV5-1 with TRBJ1-1; D may be TRBD1 (5 bases). CDR1 and CDR2 (germline): SGHRS, YFSETQ. Trimming took off 5 bases at V and 4 bases at J, with 18 bases between the two ends. The CDR3 length is 15 residues. CDR3 nucleotide sequence: TGCGCCAGCAGTACATCGGGGGGACGGGGCACTGAAGCTTTCTTT. Translation gives CASSTSGGRGTEAFF.

The gene calls are TRBV7-2 and TRBJ1-2, with TRBD1 identical over 9 bases. The germline CDR1 and CDR2 sequences are SGHTA and FQGNSA. The CDR3 totals 17 residues. Trimming cost V 5 bases and J 4 bases; bases outside gene matches: 14. The chain's CDR3 is CASSPSRIQGASYGYTF. Here the CDR3 DNA reads TGTGCCAGCAGCCCGAGTCGAATACAGGGGGCGAGCTATGGCTACACCTTC.

This clone was recorded only once. The chain joins TRBV9 to TRBJ1-2; D is unresolved. The V end lost 0 bases, the J end lost 8 bases, and 11 bases lay between the germline ends. Germline lookup yields CDR1 SGDLS and CDR2 YYNGEE. CDR3 size: 13 residues. In nucleotides, the CDR3 is TGTGCCAGCAGCGTAGCTACGGGGAGAGGCTACACCTTC. This translates into CASSVATGRGYTF.

V usage is TRBV2 and J usage is TRBJ2-2, with TRBD1 matching over 10 bases. The length of the CDR3 is 16 residues. CDR1 is SNHLY, CDR2 FYNNEI, per germline. After removal of 6 bases from V and 0 bases from J, the junction contained 4 bases not matched to a gene. This CDR3 is CASRKDRGPNTGELFF. The CDR3 DNA reads TGTGCCAGCAGGAAAGACAGGGGGCCGAACACCGGGGAGCTGTTTTTT.

This chain joins TRBV28 and TRBJ2-1, with TRBD2 matching 14 bases. Per germline, CDR1 MDHEN and CDR2 SYDVKM. There are 17 residues in the CDR3. V shed 5 bases, J shed 8 bases, and the junction held 11 bases outside the gene matches. The CDR3 loop reads CASSPLGTSGGRDEQFF. The CDR3 DNA sequence: TGTGCCAGCAGTCCCCTCGGGACTAGCGGGGGTAGGGATGAGCAGTTCTTC.

The V gene is TRBV9, the J gene TRBJ2-1, with TRBD2 matching 12 bases. The CDR3 length is 16 residues. CDR1 SGDLS and CDR2 YYNGEE come from the germline V gene. J was trimmed by 5 bases and V by 5 bases; bases with no gene match: 8. The CDR3 spells CASSQDLAGGNNEQFF. CDR3 DNA sequence: TGTGCCAGCAGTCAGGATCTAGCGGGAGGGAACAATGAGCAGTTCTTC. Combining the CDR3 with reference TRBV9 and TRBJ2-1 gives the whole variable domain DSGVTQTPKHLITATGQRVTLRCSPRSGDLSVYWYQQSLDQGLQFLIQYYNGEERAKGNILERFSAQQFPDLHSELNLSSLELGDSALYFCASSQDLAGGNNEQFFGPGTRLTVL.

The rearrangement uses TRBV11-2 and TRBJ1-4, with no clear D. V was clipped by 5 bases and J by 0 bases, with 10 bases between them. The CDR3 loop spans 15 amino acids. CDR1 SGHAT and CDR2 FQNNGV come from the germline V gene. This chain's CDR3 is CASSPLRATNEKLFF. The CDR3 nucleotides are TGTGCCAGCAGCCCCCTCCGCGCAACTAATGAAAAACTGTTTTTT.

The V gene is TRBV7-2, the J gene TRBJ2-7; D perhaps matches TRBD2 (5 bases). The CDR3 covers 14 residues. Trimming removed 10 bases from V and 0 bases from J, with 16 bases in between. Per germline, CDR1 SGHTA and CDR2 FQGNSA. The CDR3 bases are TGTGCCATCTCCCTCTCCAGCGGCTCCTACGAGCAGTACTTC. Translating gives CAISLSSGSYEQYF.

This clone was seen a handful of times. The DNA of the CDR3 is TGCAGCGTTAACCGGGACAGCACAAACACTGAAGCTTTCTTT. This encodes CSVNRDSTNTEAFF. The rearrangement links TRBV29-1 to TRBJ1-1; 7 nucleotides align to TRBD1. This CDR3 region has 14 residues. V lost 5 bases, J lost 2 bases, and 8 bases stayed unmatched. Per the germline V gene, CDR1 is SQVTM and CDR2 is ANQGSEA. The entire variable domain, with the rest obtained from reference TRBV29-1 and TRBJ1-1, is as follows: SAVISQKPSRDICQRGTSLTIQCQVDSQVTMMFWYRQQPGQSLTLIATANQGSEATYESGFVIDKFPISRPNLTFSTLTVSNMSPEDSSIYLCSVNRDSTNTEAFFGQGTRLTVV.